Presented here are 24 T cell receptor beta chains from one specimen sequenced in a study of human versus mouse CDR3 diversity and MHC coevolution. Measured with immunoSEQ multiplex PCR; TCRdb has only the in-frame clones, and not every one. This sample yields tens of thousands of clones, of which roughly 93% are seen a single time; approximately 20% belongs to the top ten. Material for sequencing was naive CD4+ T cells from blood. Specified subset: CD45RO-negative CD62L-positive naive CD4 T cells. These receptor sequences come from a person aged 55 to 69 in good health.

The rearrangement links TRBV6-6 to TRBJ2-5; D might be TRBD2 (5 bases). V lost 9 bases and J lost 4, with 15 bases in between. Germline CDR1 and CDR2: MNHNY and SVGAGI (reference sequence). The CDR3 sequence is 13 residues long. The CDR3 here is CASNRGVLETQYF. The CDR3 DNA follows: TGTGCCAGTAACCGGGGTGTTTTAGAGACCCAGTACTTC.

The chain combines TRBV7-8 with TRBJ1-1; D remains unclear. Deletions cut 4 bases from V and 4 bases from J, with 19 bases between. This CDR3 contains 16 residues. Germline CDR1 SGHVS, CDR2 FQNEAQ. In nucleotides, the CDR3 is TGTGCCAGCAGCTCAAGGAATTCCGGGGTAGCCACTGAAGCTTTCTTT. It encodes CASSSRNSGVATEAFF.

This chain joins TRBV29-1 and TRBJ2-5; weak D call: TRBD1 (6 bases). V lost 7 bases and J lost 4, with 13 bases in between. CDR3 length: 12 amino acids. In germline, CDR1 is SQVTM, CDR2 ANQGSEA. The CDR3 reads CSGRGGGETQYF. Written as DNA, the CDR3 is TGCAGCGGCAGGGGCGGAGGAGAGACCCAGTACTTC.

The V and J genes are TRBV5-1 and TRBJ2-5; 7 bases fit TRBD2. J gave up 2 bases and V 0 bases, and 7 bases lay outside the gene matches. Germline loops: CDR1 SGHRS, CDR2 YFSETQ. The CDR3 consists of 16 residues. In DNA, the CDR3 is TGCGCCAGCAGCTTGGAGGCTAGCGGCAATCAAGAGACCCAGTACTTC. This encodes CASSLEASGNQETQYF.

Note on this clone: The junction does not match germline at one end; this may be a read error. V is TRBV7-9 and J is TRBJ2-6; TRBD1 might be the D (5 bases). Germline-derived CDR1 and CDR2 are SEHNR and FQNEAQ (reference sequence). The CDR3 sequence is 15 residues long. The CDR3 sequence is CASSTRNSGANVLIF. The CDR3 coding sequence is TGTGCCAGCAGCACCCGAAACTCTGGGGCCAACGTCCTGATTTTC.

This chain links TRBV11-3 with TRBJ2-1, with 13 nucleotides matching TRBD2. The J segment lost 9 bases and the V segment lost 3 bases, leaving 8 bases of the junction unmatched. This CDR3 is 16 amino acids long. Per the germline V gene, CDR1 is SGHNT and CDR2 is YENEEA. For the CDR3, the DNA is TGTGCCAGCAGCTTGAATAGACTAGCGGGAGGAAGTGAGCAGTTCTTC. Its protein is CASSLNRLAGGSEQFF. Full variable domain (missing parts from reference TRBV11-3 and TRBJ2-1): EAGVVQSPRYKIIEKKQPVAFWCNPISGHNTLYWYLQNLGQGPELLIRYENEEAVDDSQLPKDRFSAERLKGVDSTLKIQPAELGDSAVYLCASSLNRLAGGSEQFFGPGTRLTVL.

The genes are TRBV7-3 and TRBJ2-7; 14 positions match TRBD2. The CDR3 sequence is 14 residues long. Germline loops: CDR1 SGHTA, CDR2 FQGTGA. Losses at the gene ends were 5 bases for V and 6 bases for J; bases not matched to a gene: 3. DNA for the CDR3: TGTGCCAGCAGCCGAGGACTAGCGGGAGGCGAGCAGTACTTC. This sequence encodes CASSRGLAGGEQYF.

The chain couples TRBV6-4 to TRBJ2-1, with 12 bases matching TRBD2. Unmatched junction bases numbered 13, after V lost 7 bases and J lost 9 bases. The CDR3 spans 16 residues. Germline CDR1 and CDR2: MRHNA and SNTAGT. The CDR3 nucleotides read TGTGCCAGCACCCTCAAGACTAGCGGGAGTAGTTGTGAGCAGTTCTTC. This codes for CASTLKTSGSSCEQFF.

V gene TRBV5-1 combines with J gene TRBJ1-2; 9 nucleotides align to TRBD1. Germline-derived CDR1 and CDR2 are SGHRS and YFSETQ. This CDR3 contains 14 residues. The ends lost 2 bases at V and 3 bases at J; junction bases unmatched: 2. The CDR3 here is CASSLGQGYYGYTF. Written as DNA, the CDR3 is TGCGCCAGCAGCTTAGGACAGGGGTACTATGGCTACACCTTC.

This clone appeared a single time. Here the CDR3 DNA reads TGCGCCAGCAGCACCGGACCGGGAGGGGAGACCCAGTACTTC. Translation gives CASSTGPGGETQYF. The rearrangement joins TRBV5-1 to TRBJ2-5; 8 nucleotides align to TRBD2. Looked up from germline, CDR1 is SGHRS and CDR2 is YFSETQ. J lost 5 bases, V lost 4 bases, and 7 bases had no gene match. The CDR3 is made up of 14 amino acids.

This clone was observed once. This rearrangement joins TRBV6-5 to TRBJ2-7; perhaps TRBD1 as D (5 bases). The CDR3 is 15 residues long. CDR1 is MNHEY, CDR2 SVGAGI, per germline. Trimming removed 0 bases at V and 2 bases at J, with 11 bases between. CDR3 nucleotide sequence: TGTGCCAGCAGTTACTCCGACCAGGGAACCTACGAGCAGTACTTC. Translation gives CASSYSDQGTYEQYF.

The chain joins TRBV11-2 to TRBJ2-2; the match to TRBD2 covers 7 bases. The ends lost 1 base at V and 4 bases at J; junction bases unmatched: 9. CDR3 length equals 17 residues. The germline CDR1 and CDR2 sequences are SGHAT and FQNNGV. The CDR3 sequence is CASSLGGSGDRTGELFF. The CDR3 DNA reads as TGTGCCAGCAGCTTAGGGGGGAGCGGGGACCGCACCGGGGAGCTGTTTTTT.

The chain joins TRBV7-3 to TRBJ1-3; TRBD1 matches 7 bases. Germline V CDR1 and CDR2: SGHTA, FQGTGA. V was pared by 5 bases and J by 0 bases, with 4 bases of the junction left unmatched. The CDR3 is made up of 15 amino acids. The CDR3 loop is CASSPQGNSGNTIYF. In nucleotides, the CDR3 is TGTGCCAGCAGCCCACAGGGGAACTCTGGAAACACCATATATTTT.

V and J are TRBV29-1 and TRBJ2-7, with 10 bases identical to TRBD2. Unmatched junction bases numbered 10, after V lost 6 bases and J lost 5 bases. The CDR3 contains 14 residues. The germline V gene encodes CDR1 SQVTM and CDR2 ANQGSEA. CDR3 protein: CSVREREGYHEQYF. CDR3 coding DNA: TGCAGCGTGCGGGAGCGGGAGGGTTACCACGAGCAGTACTTC.

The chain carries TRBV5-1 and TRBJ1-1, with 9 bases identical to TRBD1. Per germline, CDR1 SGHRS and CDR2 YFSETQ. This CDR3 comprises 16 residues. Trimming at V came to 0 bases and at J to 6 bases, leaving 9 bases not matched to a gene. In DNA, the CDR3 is TGCGCCAGCAGCTTGGGCCCCAAACAGGGGGCCGCTGAAGCTTTCTTT. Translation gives CASSLGPKQGAAEAFF.

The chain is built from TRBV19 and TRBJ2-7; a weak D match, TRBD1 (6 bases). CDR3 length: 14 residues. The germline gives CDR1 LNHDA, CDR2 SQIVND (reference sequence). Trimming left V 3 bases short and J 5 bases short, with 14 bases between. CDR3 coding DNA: TGTGCCAGTAGTATTAGGCAGGGGACCCACGAGCAGTACTTC. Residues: CASSIRQGTHEQYF. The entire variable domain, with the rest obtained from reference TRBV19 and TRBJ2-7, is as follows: DGGITQSPKYLFRKEGQNVTLSCEQNLNHDAMYWYRQDPGQGLRLIYYSQIVNDFQKGDIAEGYSVSREKKESFPLTVTSAQKNPTAFYLCASSIRQGTHEQYFGPGTRLTVT.

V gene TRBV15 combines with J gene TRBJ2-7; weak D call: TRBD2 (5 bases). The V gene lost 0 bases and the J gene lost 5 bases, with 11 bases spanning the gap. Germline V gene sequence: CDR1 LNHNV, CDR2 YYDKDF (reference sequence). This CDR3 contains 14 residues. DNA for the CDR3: TGTGCCACCAGCAGAGACTGGGCGGGTGACGAGCAGTACTTC. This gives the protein CATSRDWAGDEQYF.

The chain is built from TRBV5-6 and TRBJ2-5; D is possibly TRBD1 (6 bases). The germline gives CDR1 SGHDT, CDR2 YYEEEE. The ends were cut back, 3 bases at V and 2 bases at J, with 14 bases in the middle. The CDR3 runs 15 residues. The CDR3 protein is CASSSLDRIQETQYF. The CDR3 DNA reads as TGTGCCAGCAGCTCCCTTGACAGGATTCAAGAGACCCAGTACTTC.

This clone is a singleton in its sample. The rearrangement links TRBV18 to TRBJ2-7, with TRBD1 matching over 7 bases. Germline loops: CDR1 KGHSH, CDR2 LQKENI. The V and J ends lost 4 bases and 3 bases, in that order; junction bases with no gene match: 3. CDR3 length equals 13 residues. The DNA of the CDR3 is TGTGCCAGCTCACAGAGGGACAGCTACGAGCAGTACTTC. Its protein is CASSQRDSYEQYF.

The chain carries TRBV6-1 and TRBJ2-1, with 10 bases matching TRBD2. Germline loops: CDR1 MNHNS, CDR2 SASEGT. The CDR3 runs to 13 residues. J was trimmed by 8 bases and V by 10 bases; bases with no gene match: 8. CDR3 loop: CAIKLAGAHEQFF. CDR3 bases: TGTGCCATCAAGCTAGCGGGAGCCCATGAGCAGTTCTTC.

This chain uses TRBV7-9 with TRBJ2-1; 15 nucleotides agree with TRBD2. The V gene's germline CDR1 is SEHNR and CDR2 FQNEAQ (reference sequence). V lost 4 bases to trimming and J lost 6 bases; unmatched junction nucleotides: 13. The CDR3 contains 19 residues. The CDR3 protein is CASSSKRGTSGRRGNEQFF. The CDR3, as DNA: TGTGCCAGCAGCTCAAAGCGCGGGACTAGCGGGAGGAGAGGCAATGAGCAGTTCTTC.

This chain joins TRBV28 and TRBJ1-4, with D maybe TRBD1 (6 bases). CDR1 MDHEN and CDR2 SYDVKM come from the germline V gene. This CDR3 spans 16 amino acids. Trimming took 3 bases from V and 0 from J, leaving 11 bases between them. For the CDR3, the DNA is TGTGCCAGCAGTTTGGCAAAGGGGGCAACTAATGAAAAACTGTTTTTT. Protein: CASSLAKGATNEKLFF.

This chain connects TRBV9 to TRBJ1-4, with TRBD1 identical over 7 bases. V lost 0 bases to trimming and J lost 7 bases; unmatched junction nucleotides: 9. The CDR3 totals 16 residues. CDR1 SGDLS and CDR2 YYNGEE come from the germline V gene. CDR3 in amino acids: CASSVGTGTVGEKLFF. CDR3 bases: TGTGCCAGCAGCGTAGGAACCGGGACAGTAGGTGAAAAACTGTTTTTT.

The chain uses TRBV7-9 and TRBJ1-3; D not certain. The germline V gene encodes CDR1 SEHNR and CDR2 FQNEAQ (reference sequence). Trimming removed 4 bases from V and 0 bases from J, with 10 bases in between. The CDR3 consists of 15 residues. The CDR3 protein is CASSSERNSGNTIYF. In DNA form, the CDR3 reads TGTGCCAGCAGCTCTGAGAGGAACTCTGGAAACACCATATATTTT.